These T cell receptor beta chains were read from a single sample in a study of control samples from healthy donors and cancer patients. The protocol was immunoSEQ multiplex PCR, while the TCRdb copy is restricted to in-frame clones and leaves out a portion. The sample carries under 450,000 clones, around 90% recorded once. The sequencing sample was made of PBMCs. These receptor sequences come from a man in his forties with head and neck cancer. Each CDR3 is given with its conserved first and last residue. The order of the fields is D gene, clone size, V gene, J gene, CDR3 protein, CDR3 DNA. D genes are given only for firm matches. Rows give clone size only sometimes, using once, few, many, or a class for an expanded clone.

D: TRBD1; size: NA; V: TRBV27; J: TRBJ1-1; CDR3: CASRPTGATEAFF; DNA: TGTGCCAGCAGACCAACAGGGGCAACTGAAGCTTTCTTT
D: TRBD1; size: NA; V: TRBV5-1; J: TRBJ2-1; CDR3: CASSPDGQGAGYEQFF; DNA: TGCGCCAGCAGCCCGGACGGACAGGGGGCGGGGTATGAGCAGTTCTTC
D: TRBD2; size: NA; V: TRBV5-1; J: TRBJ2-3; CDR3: CASSFRTSGLETDTQYF; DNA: TGCGCCAGCAGCTTCCGGACTAGCGGTTTGGAAACAGATACGCAGTATTTT
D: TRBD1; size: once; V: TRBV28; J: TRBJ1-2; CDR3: CASSRTGLFGYTF; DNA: TGTGCCAGCAGTCGGACAGGGCTCTTCGGCTACACCTTC
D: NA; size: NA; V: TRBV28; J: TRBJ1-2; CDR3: CASRVNTQFYGYTF; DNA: TGTGCCAGCAGAGTTAACACCCAATTTTATGGCTACACCTTC
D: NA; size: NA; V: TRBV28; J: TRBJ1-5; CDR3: CASSFGRGHDQPQHF; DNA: TGTGCCAGCAGTTTTGGCAGGGGACATGATCAGCCCCAGCATTTT
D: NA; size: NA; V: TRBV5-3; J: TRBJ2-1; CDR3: CARSLLSKLNEQFF; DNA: TGTGCCAGAAGCTTACTTTCTAAGCTCAATGAGCAGTTCTTC
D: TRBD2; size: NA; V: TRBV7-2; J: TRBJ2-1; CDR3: CASSPGRGLEFF; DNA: TGTGCCAGCAGCCCGGGGAGGGGACTAGAGTTCTTC
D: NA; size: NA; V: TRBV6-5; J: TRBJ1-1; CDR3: CASSPQPGASTEAFF; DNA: TGTGCCAGCAGTCCACAGCCGGGCGCAAGTACTGAAGCTTTCTTT
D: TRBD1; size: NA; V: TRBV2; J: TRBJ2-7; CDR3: CASSRTGKNEQYF; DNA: TGTGCCAGCAGTCGGACAGGGAAGAACGAGCAGTACTTC
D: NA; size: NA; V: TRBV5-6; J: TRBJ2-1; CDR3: CASSLGLGQLYNEQFF; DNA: TGTGCCAGCAGCTTGGGTCTGGGACAACTGTACAATGAGCAGTTCTTC